These 24 T cell receptor beta chains were sequenced from one sample in a study of T cells in Graves' hyperthyroidism and ophthalmopathy. Researchers took RNA transcripts and amplified the TCR beta CDR3 regions from them. The primer set for the first-round RT-PCR of the TCR CDR3 was HTBI. TCRdb reanalysed the multiplex PCR reads using MiXCR and keeps one entry per CDR3 protein. Of a few hundred thousand distinct CDR3 sequences detected, around 18% appear once; the ten largest clones hold around two fifths. Material: blood. The receptors shown here come from a man younger than 35 with Graves' ophthalmopathy.

This clonotype was picked up many times. This chain uses TRBV3-1 with TRBJ2-1; no clear D. Between the trimmed V and J ends, which lost 1 base and 7 bases, there was a span of 14 bases. The germline V gene has CDR1 LGHDT and CDR2 YNNKEL (reference sequence). CDR3 length equals 15 residues. This CDR3 is CASSQGWDSYNEQFF. In nucleotides, the CDR3 is TGTGCCAGCAGCCAAGGCTGGGATAGCTATAATGAGCAGTTCTTC.

This clonotype occurred a few times. The chain links TRBV3-1 to TRBJ2-5; TRBD1 might be the D (6 bases). The CDR3 loop spans 15 amino acids. Germline V CDR1 and CDR2: LGHDT, YNNKEL (reference sequence). Trimming stripped 4 bases from V and 5 bases from J, with 17 bases between. The CDR3 protein is CASSPGPGVEETQYF. CDR3 bases: TGTGCCAGCAGCCCCGGCCCAGGGGTCGAGGAGACCCAGTACTTC.

The chain joins TRBV4-1 to TRBJ2-1, with 9 bases identical to TRBD2. The germline CDR1 and CDR2 sequences are MGHRA and YSYEKL. Trimming at V came to 3 bases and at J to 4 bases, leaving 7 bases not matched to a gene. The CDR3 has 16 amino acids. The CDR3, as DNA: TGCGCCAGCAGCCATCTCCTAGCGGGGAAGTACAATGAGCAGTTCTTC. This gives the protein CASSHLLAGKYNEQFF.

This clonotype was recorded a few times. The J gene is TRBJ2-4, the V gene TRBV28; no definite D call. Germline CDR1 MDHEN, CDR2 SYDVKM. V shed 5 bases and J shed 5 bases, with 7 bases lying between them. The CDR3 sequence is 12 residues long. CDR3 nucleotides: TGTGCCAGCAGTCCGCCCCAAAACATTCAGTACTTC. It encodes CASSPPQNIQYF. Together with reference TRBV28 and TRBJ2-4, the CDR3 gives the full variable domain: DVKVTQSSRYLVKRTGEKVFLECVQDMDHENMFWYRQDPGLGLRLIYFSYDVKMKEKGDIPEGYSVSREKKERFSLILESASTNQTSMYLCASSPPQNIQYFGAGTRLSVL.

The chain carries TRBV18 and TRBJ2-1; D gene ambiguous. The CDR3 covers 13 residues. V shed 2 bases and J shed 8 bases, with 10 bases lying between them. Germline CDR1 is KGHSH and CDR2 is LQKENI. The CDR3 DNA reads TGTGCCAGCTCACCAAGGGAAGCCCATGAGCAGTTCTTC. It translates to CASSPREAHEQFF.

The CDR3 nucleotides are TGCAGTGCTCCCATGTCGGGCCGGAGGAACACTGAAGCTTTCTTT. Residues: CSAPMSGRRNTEAFF. V gene TRBV20-1 combines with J gene TRBJ1-1; D gene uncertain. The CDR3 is 15 amino acids. Germline loops: CDR1 DFQATT, CDR2 SNEGSKA (reference sequence). V was pared by 5 bases and J by 1 base, with 17 bases between.

This clonotype was counted ten times or more. The rearrangement links TRBV5-1 to TRBJ2-3; 8 bases match TRBD2. Germline CDR1 is SGHRS and CDR2 is YFSETQ. This CDR3 spans 15 amino acids. The J segment lost 5 bases and the V segment lost 1 base, leaving 6 bases of the junction unmatched. As DNA, the CDR3 is TGCGCCAGCAGCTTGCCGGCGGGGGGAGGAGATACGCAGTATTTT. Translating it yields CASSLPAGGGDTQYF.

Worth noting for this clonotype: This may arise from a read error, as a much more abundant clone is one base away. The chain carries TRBV27 and TRBJ1-6, with D perhaps TRBD1 (5 bases). The CDR3 contains 16 residues. Per the germline V gene, CDR1 is MNHEY and CDR2 is SMNVEV (reference sequence). As DNA, the CDR3 is TGTGCCAGCAGTTTAACCCCGGGACGGTATAATTCACCCATCCACTTT. Protein product: CASSLTPGRYNSPIHF.

This clonotype was seen repeatedly, ten times or more. The J gene is TRBJ2-3, the V gene TRBV18; D gene unclear. The germline gives CDR1 KGHSH, CDR2 LQKENI. Trimming stripped 3 bases from V and 4 bases from J, with 11 bases between. This CDR3 region has 14 residues. The CDR3 DNA reads as TGTGCCAGCTCACCGATGACCCCCCCAGATACGCAGTATTTT. This codes for CASSPMTPPDTQYF.

This clonotype was recorded at least ten times. This chain links TRBV6-1 with TRBJ1-6, with D possibly TRBD1 on 6 matching bases. The CDR3 length is 13 residues. The V end lost 10 bases, the J end lost 8 bases, and 15 bases lay between the germline ends. Germline lookup yields CDR1 MNHNS and CDR2 SASEGT. The CDR3 sequence: CATRDTNDSPLHF. The DNA for the CDR3 is TGTGCCACCCGGGACACCAACGATTCACCCCTCCACTTT.

This clonotype appeared many times. The chain couples TRBV3-1 to TRBJ2-7, with 7 positions matching TRBD1. Germline V CDR1 and CDR2: LGHDT, YNNKEL (reference sequence). Germline trimming cut 4 bases from V and 2 bases from J; bases unmatched to any gene: 5. The CDR3 runs to 14 residues. CDR3 residues: CASSRAGQAYEQYF. The CDR3 DNA is TGTGCCAGCAGCCGGGCTGGACAGGCCTACGAGCAGTACTTC.

The sample holds many counts of this clonotype. The gene calls are TRBV9 and TRBJ1-1; no reliable D call. V was cut by 4 bases and J by 4 bases, with 17 bases left in between. The CDR3 is 15 amino acids. Per the germline V gene, CDR1 is SGDLS and CDR2 is YYNGEE. CDR3 protein: CASSPRGGLRTEAFF. The DNA for the CDR3 is TGTGCCAGCAGCCCCCGGGGAGGGCTACGCACTGAAGCTTTCTTT.

This clonotype was seen a handful of times. The V gene is TRBV25-1, the J gene TRBJ2-2; unclear D gene. CDR3 length equals 12 residues. The V and J ends lost 2 bases and 6 bases respectively, with 4 bases between them. In germline, CDR1 is MGHDK, CDR2 SYGVNS. DNA of the CDR3: TGTGCCAGCAGTGAAGAACCCGGGGAGCTGTTTTTT. This encodes CASSEEPGELFF.

This clonotype was seen many times. V is TRBV5-1 and J is TRBJ2-7, with D perhaps given as TRBD1 or TRBD2 (6 bases each). The V and J ends lost 4 bases and 2 bases respectively, with 13 bases between them. CDR3 size: 14 residues. Germline V CDR1 and CDR2: SGHRS, YFSETQ. For the CDR3, the DNA is TGCGCCAGCAGCAGGGGCGGGGACACCTACGAGCAGTACTTC. Amino acids: CASSRGGDTYEQYF.

This clonotype was counted many times. The gene calls are TRBV12-3 or TRBV12-4 and TRBJ1-1; D call uncertain. Trimming removed 4 bases at V and 8 bases at J, with 8 bases between. There are 11 residues in the CDR3. The chain's CDR3 is CASSSAGEAFF. As DNA, the CDR3 is TGTGCCAGCAGTTCGGCGGGCGAAGCTTTCTTT.

The table lists this clonotype with a few counts. The chain employs TRBV5-1 and TRBJ2-7; possibly TRBD2 for D (5 bases). The CDR3 contains 14 residues. V was pared by 4 bases and J by 6 bases, with 17 bases between. Germline CDR1 is SGHRS and CDR2 is YFSETQ. CDR3 bases: TGCGCCAGCAGCGTCTCCCCCGCGGGTAGCGAGCAGTACTTC. It yields the protein CASSVSPAGSEQYF.

This clonotype was seen ten or more times. This chain joins TRBV5-1 and TRBJ1-5, with a weak D call TRBD1 (6 bases). This CDR3 has 14 residues. Looked up from germline, CDR1 is SGHRS and CDR2 is YFSETQ. The V and J ends lost 2 bases and 4 bases respectively, with 10 bases between them. DNA of the CDR3: TGCGCCAGCAGCTTCGAAGGGGGAAATCAGCCCCAGCATTTT. This codes for CASSFEGGNQPQHF.

Regarding this clonotype: The conserved closing phenylalanine or tryptophan is absent in this CDR3, likely reflecting a read error. V is TRBV2 and J is TRBJ1-2; D is undetermined. V was cut by 5 bases and J by 2 bases, with 9 bases left in between. The CDR3 consists of 13 residues. The germline gives CDR1 SNHLY, CDR2 FYNNEI. CDR3 coding DNA: TGTGCCAGCAGTTTGGACGGAAACTATGGCTACACCCTC. Its protein product is CASSLDGNYGYTL.

At least ten counts were recorded for this clonotype. This chain connects TRBV12-3 or TRBV12-4 to TRBJ1-5, with 9 bases matching TRBD1. There are 14 residues in the CDR3. V was clipped by 6 bases and J by 7 bases; unmatched bases: 7. This chain's CDR3 is CASSPTGGRQPQHF. The CDR3 region has the DNA TGTGCCAGCAGCCCCACAGGGGGCAGACAGCCCCAGCATTTT.

This clonotype turned up a few times. J is TRBJ2-2 and V is TRBV6-1; 7 bases are shared with TRBD1. The V and J ends lost 7 bases and 7 bases, in that order; junction bases with no gene match: 6. This CDR3 comprises 13 residues. CDR1 is MNHNS and CDR2 is SASEGT in the germline V gene. The CDR3 region has the DNA TGTGCCAGCACCGGACAGGAAGGCGGGGAGCTGTTTTTT. Translating gives CASTGQEGGELFF.

Note on this clonotype: The junction departs from germline at one end; a sequencing error may be responsible. The chain carries TRBV7-7 and TRBJ2-1; D is ambiguous. Germline values: CDR1 SSHAT, CDR2 FNYEAQ (reference sequence). CDR3 size: 16 residues. CDR3 DNA: TGTGCTAGCAGCTTAGGACCGCGAGGCTCCTACAATGAGCAGTTCTTC. This encodes CASSLGPRGSYNEQFF. Looking up the rest from reference TRBV7-7 and TRBJ2-1 gives the full variable domain: GAGVSQSPRYKVTKRGQDVTLRCDPISSHATLYWYQQALGQGPEFLTYFNYEAQPDKSGLPSDRFSAERPEGSISTLTIQRTEQRDSAMYRCASSLGPRGSYNEQFFGPGTRLTVL.

This chain's CDR3 is CASSRALPGNTIYF. For the CDR3, the DNA is TGTGCCAGCAGCCGGGCACTGCCCGGAAACACCATATATTTT. V and J are TRBV3-1 and TRBJ1-3; no definite D call. The CDR3 is 14 amino acids. The germline V gene encodes CDR1 LGHDT and CDR2 YNNKEL (reference sequence). V was shortened by 4 bases and J by 4 bases, with 11 bases between the two germline ends. The variable domain in full, with the rest retrieved from reference TRBV3-1 and TRBJ1-3, is DTAVSQTPKYLVTQMGNDKSIKCEQNLGHDTMYWYKQDSKKFLKIMFSYNNKELIINETVPNRFSPKSPDKAHLNLHINSLELGDSAVYFCASSRALPGNTIYFGEGSWLTVV.

This clonotype was seen ten or more times. The chain employs TRBV12-3 or TRBV12-4 and TRBJ1-2; TRBD1 is a possible D gene (6 bases). The CDR3 covers 15 residues. Trimming cost V 7 bases and J 6 bases, with 21 bases left between them. The CDR3 DNA sequence: TGTGCCAGCAAGACAAACTACAGGGTTGAGGATGGCTACACCTTC. Protein sequence: CASKTNYRVEDGYTF.

This clonotype was recorded only once. The chain links TRBV2 to TRBJ1-1, with 8 nucleotides matching TRBD1. Germline CDR1 and CDR2: SNHLY and FYNNEI. The CDR3 has 13 residues. V dropped 8 bases and J dropped 3; count of bases not matched to a gene: 5. The CDR3 protein is CASLGQGYTEAFF. The CDR3 nucleotides read TGTGCCAGCCTCGGACAGGGCTACACTGAAGCTTTCTTT.